This T cell receptor beta chain was retrieved from a study of T cell responses to AZD1222 COVID-19 vaccine. Sequenced by immunoSEQ multiplex PCR; TCRdb stores in-frame clones only, minus some. The table has 250,000 to 300,000 clones, around 93% seen once. Germline values: CDR1 SEHNR, CDR2 FQNEAQ (reference sequence). Trimming cost V 3 bases and J 2 bases; bases outside gene matches: 5. The CDR3 has 17 residues. The TCR comes from an adult who received the AZD1222 COVID-19 vaccine. Sequences were derived from peripheral blood, sampled 28 days after the second AZD1222 dose. The chain is built from TRBV7-9 and TRBJ2-1, with TRBD2 identical over 12 bases. In DNA, the CDR3 is TGTGCCAGCAGCTTGGACCTAGCGGGAGGGCCCTACAATGAGCAGTTCTTC. Amino acids: CASSLDLAGGPYNEQFF.